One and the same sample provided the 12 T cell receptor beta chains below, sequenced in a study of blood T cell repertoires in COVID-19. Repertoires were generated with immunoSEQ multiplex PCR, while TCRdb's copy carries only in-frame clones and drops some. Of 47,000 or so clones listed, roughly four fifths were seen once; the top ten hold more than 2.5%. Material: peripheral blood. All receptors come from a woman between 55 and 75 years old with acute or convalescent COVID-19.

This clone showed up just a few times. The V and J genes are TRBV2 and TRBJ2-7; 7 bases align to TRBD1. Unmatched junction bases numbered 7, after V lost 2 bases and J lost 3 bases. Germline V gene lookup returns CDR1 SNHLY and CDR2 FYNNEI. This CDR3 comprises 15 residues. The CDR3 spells CASSEKGTDLYEQYF. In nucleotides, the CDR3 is TGTGCCAGCAGTGAAAAAGGGACAGACCTCTACGAGCAGTACTTC.

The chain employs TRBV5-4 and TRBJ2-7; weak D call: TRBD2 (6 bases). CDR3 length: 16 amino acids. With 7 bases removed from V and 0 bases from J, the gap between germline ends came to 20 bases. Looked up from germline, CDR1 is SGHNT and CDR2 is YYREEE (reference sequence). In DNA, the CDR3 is TGTGCCAGCTGCCGTGTGATCGCGGGGAGCTCCTACGAGCAGTACTTC. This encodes CASCRVIAGSSYEQYF.

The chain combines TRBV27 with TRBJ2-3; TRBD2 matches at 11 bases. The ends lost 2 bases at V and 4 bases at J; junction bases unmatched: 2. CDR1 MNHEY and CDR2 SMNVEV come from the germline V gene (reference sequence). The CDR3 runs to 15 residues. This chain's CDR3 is CASSLTSGSPDTQYF. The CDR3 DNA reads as TGTGCCAGCAGTTTAACTAGCGGGAGTCCAGATACGCAGTATTTT.

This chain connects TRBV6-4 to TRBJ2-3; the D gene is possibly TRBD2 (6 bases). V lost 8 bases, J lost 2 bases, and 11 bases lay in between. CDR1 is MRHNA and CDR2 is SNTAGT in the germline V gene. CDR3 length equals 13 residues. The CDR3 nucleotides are TGTGCCAGCGGGGCGGGGCACACAGATACGCAGTATTTT. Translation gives CASGAGHTDTQYF.

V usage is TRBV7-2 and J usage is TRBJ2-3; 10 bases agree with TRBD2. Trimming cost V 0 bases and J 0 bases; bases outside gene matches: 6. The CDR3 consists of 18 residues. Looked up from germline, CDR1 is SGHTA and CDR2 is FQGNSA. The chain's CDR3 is CASSLAWSGGGSTDTQYF. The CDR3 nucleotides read TGTGCCAGCAGCTTAGCGTGGAGCGGGGGGGGAAGCACAGATACGCAGTATTTT.

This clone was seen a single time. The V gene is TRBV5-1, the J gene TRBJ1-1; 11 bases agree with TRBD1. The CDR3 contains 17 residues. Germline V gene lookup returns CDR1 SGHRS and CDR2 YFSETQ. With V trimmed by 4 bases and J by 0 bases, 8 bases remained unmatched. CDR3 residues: CASSPRTGGVLNTEAFF. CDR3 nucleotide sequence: TGCGCCAGCAGCCCAAGGACAGGGGGCGTCTTGAACACTGAAGCTTTCTTT.

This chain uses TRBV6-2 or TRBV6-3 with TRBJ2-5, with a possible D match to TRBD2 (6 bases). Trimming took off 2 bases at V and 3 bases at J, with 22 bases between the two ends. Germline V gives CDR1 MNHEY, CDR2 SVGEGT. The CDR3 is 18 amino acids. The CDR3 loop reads CASSYPRYRSGPEETQYF. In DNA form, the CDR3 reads TGTGCCAGCAGTTACCCGCGGTATCGTAGCGGTCCCGAAGAGACCCAGTACTTC.

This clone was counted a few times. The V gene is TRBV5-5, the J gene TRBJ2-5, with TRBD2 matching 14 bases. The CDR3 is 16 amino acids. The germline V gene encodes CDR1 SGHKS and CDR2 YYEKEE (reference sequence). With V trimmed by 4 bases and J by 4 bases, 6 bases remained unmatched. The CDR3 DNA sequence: TGTGCCAGCAGCCCCGGACTAGCGGGGGGCGGAGAGACCCAGTACTTC. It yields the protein CASSPGLAGGGETQYF.

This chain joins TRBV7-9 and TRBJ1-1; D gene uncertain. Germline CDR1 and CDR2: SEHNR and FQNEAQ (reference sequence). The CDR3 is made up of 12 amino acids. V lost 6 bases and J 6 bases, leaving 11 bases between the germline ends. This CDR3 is CASSEVRAEAFF. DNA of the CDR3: TGTGCCAGCAGTGAGGTTCGGGCTGAAGCTTTCTTT.

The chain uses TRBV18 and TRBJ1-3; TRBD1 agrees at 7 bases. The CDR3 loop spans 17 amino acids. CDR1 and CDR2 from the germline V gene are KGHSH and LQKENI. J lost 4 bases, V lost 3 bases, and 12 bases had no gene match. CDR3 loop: CASSPGTAHNSGNTIYF. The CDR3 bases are TGTGCCAGCTCACCGGGGACAGCCCACAATTCCGGAAACACCATATATTTT.

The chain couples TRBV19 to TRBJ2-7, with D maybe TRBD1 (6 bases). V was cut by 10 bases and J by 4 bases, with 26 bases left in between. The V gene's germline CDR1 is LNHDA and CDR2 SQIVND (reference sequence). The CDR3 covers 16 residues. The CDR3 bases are TGTGCCACCCTACCGCGGACAGATGGGGCCGTATACGAGCAGTACTTC. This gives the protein CATLPRTDGAVYEQYF.

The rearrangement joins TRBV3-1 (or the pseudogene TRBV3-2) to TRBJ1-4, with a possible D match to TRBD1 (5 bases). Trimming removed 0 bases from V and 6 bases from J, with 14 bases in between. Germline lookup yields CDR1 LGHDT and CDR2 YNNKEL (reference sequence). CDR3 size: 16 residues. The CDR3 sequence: CASSQDRGRSDEKLFF. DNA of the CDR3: TGTGCCAGCAGCCAAGATCGGGGGAGGTCGGATGAAAAACTGTTTTTT.